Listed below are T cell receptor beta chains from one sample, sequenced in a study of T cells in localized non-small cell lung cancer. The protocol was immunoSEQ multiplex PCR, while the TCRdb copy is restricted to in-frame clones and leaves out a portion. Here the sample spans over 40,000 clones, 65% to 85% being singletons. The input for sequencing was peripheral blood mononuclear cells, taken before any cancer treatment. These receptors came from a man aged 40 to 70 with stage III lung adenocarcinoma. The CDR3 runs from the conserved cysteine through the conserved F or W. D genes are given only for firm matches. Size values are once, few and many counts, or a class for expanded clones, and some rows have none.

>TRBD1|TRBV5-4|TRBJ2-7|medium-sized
CASRTGGADEQYF
TGTGCCAGCCGGACAGGGGGCGCGGACGAGCAGTACTTC
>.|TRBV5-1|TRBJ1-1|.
CASSFNRNTEAFF
TGCGCCAGCAGCTTTAACCGGAACACTGAAGCTTTCTTT
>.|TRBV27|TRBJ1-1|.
CASSFPGHELEAFF
TGTGCCAGCAGTTTCCCGGGACACGAGCTTGAAGCTTTCTTT
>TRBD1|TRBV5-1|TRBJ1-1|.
CASCQGAGTEAFF
TGCGCCAGCTGCCAGGGGGCAGGTACTGAAGCTTTCTTT
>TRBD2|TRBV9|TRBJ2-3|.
CASSVERDSTDTQYF
TGTGCCAGCAGCGTAGAGCGGGACTCCACAGATACGCAGTATTTT
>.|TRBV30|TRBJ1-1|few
CAWTVGRQTEAFF
TGTGCCTGGACAGTGGGAAGACAAACTGAAGCTTTCTTT
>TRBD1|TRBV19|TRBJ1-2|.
CASSIQQGDYGYTF
TGTGCCAGTAGTATTCAACAGGGGGACTATGGCTACACCTTC
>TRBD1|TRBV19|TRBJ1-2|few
CASSLISGTARGGYGYTF
TGTGCCAGTAGCCTAATATCCGGGACAGCGAGAGGAGGGTATGGCTACACCTTC
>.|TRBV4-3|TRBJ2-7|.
CASSRDTGPYEQYF
TGCGCCAGCAGCCGGGACACTGGACCCTACGAGCAGTACTTC
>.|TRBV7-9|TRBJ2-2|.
CASSLDGITGELFF
TGTGCCAGCAGCTTAGACGGGATCACCGGGGAGCTGTTTTTT
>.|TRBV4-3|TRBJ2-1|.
CASSQEGTADYNEQFF
TGCGCCAGCAGCCAAGAGGGCACCGCGGACTACAATGAGCAGTTCTTC
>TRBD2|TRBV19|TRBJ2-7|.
CASSVLTSGGYEQYF
TGTGCCAGTAGTGTCTTGACTAGCGGGGGCTACGAGCAGTACTTC
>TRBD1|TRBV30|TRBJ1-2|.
CAWSSQTGGYTF
TGTGCCTGGAGTTCACAGACAGGGGGCTACACCTTC
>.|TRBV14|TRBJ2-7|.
CASSHLIAYEQYF
TGTGCCAGCAGCCACCTGATAGCGTACGAGCAGTACTTC
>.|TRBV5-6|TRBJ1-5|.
CASSLAGPPSNQPQHF
TGTGCCAGCAGCTTGGCCGGGCCCCCAAGCAATCAGCCCCAGCATTTT
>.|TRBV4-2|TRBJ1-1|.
CASSQGPEAFF
TGTGCCAGCAGCCAAGGCCCTGAAGCTTTCTTT
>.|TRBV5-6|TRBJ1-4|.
CASSLRGTVANEKLFF
TGTGCCAGCAGCCTACGGGGAACAGTCGCTAATGAAAAACTGTTTTTT
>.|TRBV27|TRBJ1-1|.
CASSLGTLTEAFF
TGTGCCAGCAGTCTAGGGACTCTGACTGAAGCTTTCTTT
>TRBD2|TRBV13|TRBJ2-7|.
CASTQTGLAVYEQYF
TGTGCCAGCACACAAACGGGACTAGCTGTCTACGAGCAGTACTTC
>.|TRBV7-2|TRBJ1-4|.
CASSPGRINEKLFF
TGTGCCAGCAGCCCGGGACGGATTAATGAAAAACTGTTTTTT
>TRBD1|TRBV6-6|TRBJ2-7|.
CASSPGTGFHEQYF
TGTGCCAGCAGTCCCGGGACAGGGTTCCACGAGCAGTACTTC
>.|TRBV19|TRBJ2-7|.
CASSLWGASYEQYF
TGTGCCAGTAGTCTCTGGGGGGCCTCCTACGAGCAGTACTTC
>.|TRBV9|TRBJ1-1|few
CASSVGPWGTEAFF
TGTGCCAGCAGCGTAGGCCCATGGGGCACTGAAGCTTTCTTT
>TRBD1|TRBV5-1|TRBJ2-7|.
CASSLASGGYEQYF
TGCGCCAGCAGCTTGGCTTCAGGGGGCTACGAGCAGTACTTC
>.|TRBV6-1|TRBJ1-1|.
CASMIDNGRTEAFF
TGTGCCAGCATGATAGACAACGGGAGGACTGAAGCTTTCTTT
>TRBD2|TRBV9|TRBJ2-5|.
CASSPGTSDQETQYF
TGTGCCAGCAGCCCCGGGACTAGCGATCAAGAGACCCAGTACTTC
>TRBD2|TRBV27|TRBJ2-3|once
CASSSRTSGNTDTQYF
TGTGCCAGCAGTTCTCGGACTAGCGGAAACACAGATACGCAGTATTTT
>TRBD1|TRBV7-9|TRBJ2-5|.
CASSRQGGETQYF
TGTGCCAGCAGCCGACAGGGGGGAGAGACCCAGTACTTC
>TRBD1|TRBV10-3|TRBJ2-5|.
CAIRGDRGEETQYF
TGTGCCATCAGAGGGGACAGGGGGGAAGAGACCCAGTACTTC
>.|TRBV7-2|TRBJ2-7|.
CASGRDYEQYF
TGTGCCAGCGGGCGGGACTACGAGCAGTACTTC
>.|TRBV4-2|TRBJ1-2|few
CASSTPGVRSYGYTF
TGTGCCAGCAGCACTCCGGGTGTCCGGTCCTATGGCTACACCTTC
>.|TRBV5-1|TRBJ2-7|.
CASSREAGQSSYEQYF
TGCGCCAGCAGCCGAGAAGCGGGACAGAGCTCCTACGAGCAGTACTTC
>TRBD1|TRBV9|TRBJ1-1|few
CASSVGTGNMNTEAFF
TGTGCCAGCAGCGTCGGGACAGGAAACATGAACACTGAAGCTTTCTTT
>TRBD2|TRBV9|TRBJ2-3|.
CASSVEGGTSTDTQYF
TGTGCCAGCAGCGTAGAGGGAGGGACTAGCACAGATACGCAGTATTTT
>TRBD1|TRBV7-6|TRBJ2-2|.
CASSSLGQGDTGELFF
TGTGCCAGCAGCTCCCTGGGACAGGGAGACACCGGGGAGCTGTTTTTT
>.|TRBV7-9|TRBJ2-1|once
CASSLDSYNEQFF
TGTGCCAGCAGCTTAGATAGTTACAATGAGCAGTTCTTC
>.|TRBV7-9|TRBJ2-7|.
CASSFLTGVEDYEQYF
TGTGCCAGCAGCTTTTTAACAGGTGTCGAGGACTACGAGCAGTACTTC
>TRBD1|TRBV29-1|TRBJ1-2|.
CSAPFEQGALDGYTF
TGCAGCGCCCCATTTGAACAGGGGGCTTTGGATGGCTACACCTTC
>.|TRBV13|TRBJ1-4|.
CASSWGRSNEKLFF
TGTGCCAGCAGCTGGGGACGGAGTAATGAAAAACTGTTTTTT
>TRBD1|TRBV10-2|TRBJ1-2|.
CAISDRENGYTF
TGCGCCATTTCGGACAGGGAAAATGGCTACACCTTC
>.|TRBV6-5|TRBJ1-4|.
CASSQVTNEKLFF
TGTGCCAGCAGTCAGGTGACTAATGAAAAACTGTTTTTT
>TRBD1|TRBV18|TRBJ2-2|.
CASSPTGLGELFF
TGTGCCAGCTCACCGACAGGGCTCGGGGAGCTGTTTTTT
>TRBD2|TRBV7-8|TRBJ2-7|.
CASSLASAGGREQYF
TGTGCCAGCAGCTTAGCGTCGGCGGGAGGGAGGGAGCAGTACTTC
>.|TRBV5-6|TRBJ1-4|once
CASSFQGRGATNEKLFF
TGTGCCAGCAGCTTTCAGGGTCGAGGGGCAACTAATGAAAAACTGTTTTTT
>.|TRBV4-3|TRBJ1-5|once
CASSQVAGGNQPQHF
TGCGCCAGCAGCCAAGTCGCGGGGGGCAATCAGCCCCAGCATTTT
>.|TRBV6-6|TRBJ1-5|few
CASSLLNGPQHF
TGTGCCAGCAGCCTCCTTAACGGGCCCCAGCATTTT
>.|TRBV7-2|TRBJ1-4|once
CASHQGGNEKLFF
TGTGCCAGCCACCAAGGGGGTAATGAAAAACTGTTTTTT
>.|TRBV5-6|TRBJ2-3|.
CASSLVFQLTDTQYF
TGTGCCAGCAGCTTGGTATTTCAGCTTACAGATACGCAGTATTTT
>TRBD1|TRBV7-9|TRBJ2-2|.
CASSARGLDTGELFF
TGTGCCAGCAGCGCCAGGGGGCTGGACACCGGGGAGCTGTTTTTT
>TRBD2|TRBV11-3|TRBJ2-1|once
CASSLTSGRFDEQFF
TGTGCCAGCAGCTTGACTAGCGGGAGATTCGATGAGCAGTTCTTC
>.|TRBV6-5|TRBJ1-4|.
CASSYGGISNEKLFF
TGTGCCAGCAGTTATGGTGGGATATCTAATGAAAAACTGTTTTTT
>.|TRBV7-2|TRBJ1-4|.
CASSLTDNEKLFF
TGTGCCAGCAGTTTAACAGATAATGAAAAACTGTTTTTT
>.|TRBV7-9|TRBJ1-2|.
CASSLGGGGYGYTF
TGTGCCAGCAGCCTGGGGGGCGGTGGTTATGGCTACACCTTC
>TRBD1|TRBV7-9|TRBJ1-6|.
CASSSGQGNSPLHF
TGTGCCAGCAGCTCTGGACAGGGTAACTCACCCCTCCACTTT
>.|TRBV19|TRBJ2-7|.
CASSLDLDRKQYF
TGTGCCAGTAGTCTTGACCTAGACAGGAAGCAGTACTTC
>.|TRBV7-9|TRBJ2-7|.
CASSPTPVSYEQYF
TGTGCCAGCAGCCCAACCCCGGTCTCCTACGAGCAGTACTTC
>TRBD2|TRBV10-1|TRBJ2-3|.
CASSGDSGRTDTDTQYF
TGCGCCAGCAGTGGGGATAGCGGGAGGACGGACACAGATACGCAGTATTTT
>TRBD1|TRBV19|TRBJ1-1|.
CASSIGQGSTEAFF
TGTGCCAGTAGTATCGGACAGGGGAGCACTGAAGCTTTCTTT
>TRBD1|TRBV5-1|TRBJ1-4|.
CASSLTGGEKLFF
TGCGCCAGCAGCTTAACAGGGGGGGAAAAACTGTTTTTT